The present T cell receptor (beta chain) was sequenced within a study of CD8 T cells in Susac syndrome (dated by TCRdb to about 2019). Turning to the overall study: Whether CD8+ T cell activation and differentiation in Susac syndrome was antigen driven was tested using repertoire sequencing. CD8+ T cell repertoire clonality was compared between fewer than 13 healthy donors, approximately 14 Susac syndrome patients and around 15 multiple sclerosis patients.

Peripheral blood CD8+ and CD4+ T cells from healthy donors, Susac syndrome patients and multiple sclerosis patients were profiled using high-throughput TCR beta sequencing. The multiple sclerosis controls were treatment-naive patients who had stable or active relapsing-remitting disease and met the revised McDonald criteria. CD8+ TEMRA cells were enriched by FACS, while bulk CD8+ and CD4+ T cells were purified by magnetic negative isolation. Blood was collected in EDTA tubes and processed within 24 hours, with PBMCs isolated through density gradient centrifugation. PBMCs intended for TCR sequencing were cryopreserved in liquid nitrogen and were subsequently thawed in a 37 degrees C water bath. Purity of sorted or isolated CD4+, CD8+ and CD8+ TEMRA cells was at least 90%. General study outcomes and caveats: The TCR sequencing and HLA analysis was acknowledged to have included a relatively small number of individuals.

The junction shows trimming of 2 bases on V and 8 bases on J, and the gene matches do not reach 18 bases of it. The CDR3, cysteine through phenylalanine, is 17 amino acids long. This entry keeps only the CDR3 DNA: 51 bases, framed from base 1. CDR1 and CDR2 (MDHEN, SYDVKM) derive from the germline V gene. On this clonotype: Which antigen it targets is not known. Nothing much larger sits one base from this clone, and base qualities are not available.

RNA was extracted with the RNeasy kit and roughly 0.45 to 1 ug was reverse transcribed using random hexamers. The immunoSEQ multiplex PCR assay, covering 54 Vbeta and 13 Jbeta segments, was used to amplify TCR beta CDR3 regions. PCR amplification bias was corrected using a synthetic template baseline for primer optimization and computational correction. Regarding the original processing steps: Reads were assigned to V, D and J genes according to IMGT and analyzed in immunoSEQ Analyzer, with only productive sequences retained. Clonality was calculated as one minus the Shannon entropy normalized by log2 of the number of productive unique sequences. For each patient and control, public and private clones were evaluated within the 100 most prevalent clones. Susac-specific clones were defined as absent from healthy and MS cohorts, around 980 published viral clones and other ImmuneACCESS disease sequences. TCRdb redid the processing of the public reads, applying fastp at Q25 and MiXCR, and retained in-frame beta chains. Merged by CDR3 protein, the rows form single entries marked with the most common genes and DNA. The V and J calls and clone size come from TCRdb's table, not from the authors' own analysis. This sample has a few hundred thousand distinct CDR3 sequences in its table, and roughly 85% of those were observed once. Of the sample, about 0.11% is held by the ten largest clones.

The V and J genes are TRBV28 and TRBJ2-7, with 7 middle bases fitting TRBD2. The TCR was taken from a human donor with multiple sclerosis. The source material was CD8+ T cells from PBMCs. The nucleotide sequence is TGTGCCAGCAGTTTAATCGGGGGGTATCGCGAAGGGGTAAAGCAGTACTTC. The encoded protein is CASSLIGGYREGVKQYF.